This entry is about one T cell receptor (beta chain). This clone's antigen is unknown. Base qualities are not at hand, and no much larger clone is one base apart. The data were obtained in a study of blood T cell repertoires in COVID-19 (TCRdb year 2020). General notes on the study: The collaborator samples originated in the United States, Italy and Spain and spanned the acute and convalescent phases of COVID-19. The samples were drawn from the first 160 participants of the ongoing ImmuneRACE study and from 1,254 subjects provided by 6 global collaborators. Deeply sampled blood TCRbeta repertoires from subjects exposed to, actively infected with, or recovered from COVID-19 were included in the dataset. The repertoires were released in a freely available public database meant as a resource for research on the immune response to SARS-CoV-2. The prospective study material was composed of cDNA or gDNA derived from T cells, B-cell-depleted T cells, or PBMCs. Sample metadata almost always included a de-identified subject ID, COVID-19 status, age in years and sex. Where available, HLA class I and class II types were obtained from metadata supplied by the sample provider rather than from assay-based typing. The study at large found these results: The quantity of clinical and demographic metadata differed by source and by participant and was supplied without curation.

Sequences LGHNA (CDR1) and YNFKEQ (CDR2) are obtained from the germline V gene. V is trimmed back by 0 bases and J by 4 bases, and the junction contains 7 bases that no gene match accounts for. The CDR3 starts with the cysteine, ends with the phenylalanine, and has 17 residues. The read is trimmed to its CDR3 DNA, 51 bases read in frame from base 1. Whole blood was collected in K2EDTA tubes by collaborating institutions according to the institutions' own protocols. For TCRbeta analysis, collaborator samples were shipped as frozen whole blood, as isolated PBMCs, or as DNA extracted from either sample type. TCRbeta CDR3 regions were amplified from genomic DNA by means of the immunoSEQ Assay, a bias-controlled multiplex PCR. In the original analysis: Within the assay, amplification of reference gene primers was used to estimate how many nucleated cells each sample contained. Sequence reads were collapsed and filtered to measure the absolute abundance of every unique TCRbeta CDR3 rearrangement. For each sample, productive Simpson clonality was calculated as the square root of Simpson's diversity index over productive rearrangements. In its TCRdb copy, this immuneACCESS table keeps in-frame sequences only and misses some clones. Where compared with another copy, unresolved V genes explain less than half of these, and the others have no known cause. D and trimming were read from the DNA, whereas the V and J calls and clone size are those reported in that table. The sample table contains about 47,000 clones; only one count was recorded for around 85% of them. 2.5% of the sample is held by the ten biggest clonotypes.

This clonotype was sampled from a man in his fifties with acute or convalescent COVID-19. The chain was built from TRBV4-2 and TRBJ2-2; 8 nucleotides in the junction match TRBD2. Sequencing was carried out using peripheral blood. The nucleotide sequence reads TGTGCCAGCAGCCAAGATTTAGCGGGAAGTATCACCGGGGAGCTGTTTTTT. Its protein is CASSQDLAGSITGELFF.